The 27 T cell receptor beta chains in this list originate from one sample, sequenced in a study of T-cell memory formation after mild COVID-19. TCRdb reprocessed the 5' RACE reads via MiXCR and lists one record per CDR3 protein. Of 260,000 or so distinct CDR3 sequences listed, around 15% were seen once; the top ten hold around a fifth. The material sequenced was PBMCs or a T cell subset sorted from them (not recorded which). These receptors came from a man between 18 and 29 years old who had mild COVID-19 (a few samples of this study predate the infection). Cell type and time point are not known.

This clonotype showed up just a few times. V usage is TRBV6-5 and J usage is TRBJ2-5; the D is unclear. The V gene's germline CDR1 is MNHEY and CDR2 SVGAGI. The CDR3 totals 15 residues. The V end was cut by 3 bases, the J end by 0 bases, with 11 bases between. The DNA for the CDR3 is TGTGCCAGCAGTTATGGTATGGGGTACCAAGAGACCCAGTACTTC. Its protein is CASSYGMGYQETQYF.

This sequence joins TRBV4-1 and TRBJ1-4; TRBD1 agrees at 8 bases. Losses at the gene ends were 8 bases for V and 6 bases for J; bases not matched to a gene: 8. Germline values: CDR1 MGHRA, CDR2 YSYEKL. The CDR3 length is 14 residues. The CDR3 protein is CASLDRGRDEKLFF. The CDR3 DNA reads as TGCGCCAGCCTTGACAGGGGCCGAGATGAAAAACTGTTTTTT.

This chain joins TRBV5-1 and TRBJ2-3, with TRBD2 matching over 12 bases. This CDR3 spans 17 amino acids. Germline V gene sequence: CDR1 SGHRS, CDR2 YFSETQ. With 0 bases clipped from V and 2 bases from J, the junction kept 4 bases outside the gene matches. The chain's CDR3 is CASSLASSGGATDTQYF. CDR3 sequence (DNA): TGCGCCAGCAGCTTGGCCTCTAGCGGGGGGGCCACAGATACGCAGTATTTT.

The V and J genes are TRBV20-1 and TRBJ1-6; D gene uncertain. V lost 6 bases and J lost 4, with 10 bases in between. The CDR3 has 13 amino acids. Germline V gene data show CDR1 as DFQATT and CDR2 as SNEGSKA (reference sequence). CDR3 amino acids: CSARPLYNSPLHF. DNA for the CDR3: TGCAGTGCCAGGCCGCTTTATAATTCACCCCTCCACTTT.

This clonotype has more than one count but fewer than ten. This chain connects TRBV28 to TRBJ2-1, with unresolved D. The CDR3 extends over 14 amino acids. In germline, CDR1 is MDHEN, CDR2 SYDVKM. V was pared by 5 bases and J by 7 bases, with 15 bases between. CDR3 residues: CASSPATRRNEQFF. CDR3 DNA: TGTGCCAGCAGTCCGGCTACCCGTAGGAATGAGCAGTTCTTC.

The sample holds a few counts of this clonotype. The genes are TRBV5-1 and TRBJ1-4; D call uncertain. Trimming removed 4 bases at V and 5 bases at J, with 18 bases between. The CDR3 has 16 residues. The V gene's germline CDR1 is SGHRS and CDR2 YFSETQ. As DNA, the CDR3 is TGCGCCAGCAGCCGTTTGAAGTCATTCCCGAATGAAAAACTGTTTTTT. The encoded protein is CASSRLKSFPNEKLFF.

The chain combines TRBV7-9 with TRBJ2-7; 7 positions agree with TRBD1. The CDR3 runs to 13 residues. V trimming: 5 bases; J trimming: 5 bases; junction bases outside the gene matches: 6. Germline V gives CDR1 SEHNR, CDR2 FQNEAQ (reference sequence). CDR3 DNA: TGTGCCAGCAGCCGGGATACAGGGGACGAGCAGTACGTC. It is translated as CASSRDTGDEQYV.

This clonotype has a handful of counts. The V and J genes are TRBV20-1 and TRBJ2-6; D not certain. The ends were cut back, 0 bases at V and 0 bases at J, with 9 bases in the middle. The CDR3 length is 16 residues. CDR1 and CDR2 (germline): DFQATT, SNEGSKA (reference sequence). The DNA of the CDR3 is TGCAGTGCTAGAGATTACCGAGTCTCTGGGGCCAACGTCCTGACTTTC. This encodes CSARDYRVSGANVLTF.

This clonotype was seen a handful of times. This rearrangement joins TRBV5-1 to TRBJ1-1; 9 bases match TRBD1. The trim removed 4 bases at V and 3 bases at J, leaving 4 bases unmatched. The length of the CDR3 is 14 residues. Germline V lookup: CDR1 SGHRS, CDR2 YFSETQ. CDR3 DNA: TGCGCCAGCAGCACGGGACAGGGATACACTGAAGCTTTCTTT. Its translation: CASSTGQGYTEAFF.

This clonotype was seen a handful of times. The CDR3 loop reads CSVADTALDNEQFF. CDR3 coding DNA: TGCAGCGTAGCTGACACCGCCCTGGACAATGAGCAGTTCTTC. The chain uses TRBV29-1 and TRBJ2-1; D gene uncertain. The CDR3 covers 14 residues. The germline V gene has CDR1 SQVTM and CDR2 ANQGSEA. The germline V and J ends were trimmed by 6 bases and 5 bases, with 17 bases remaining between them.

The chain couples TRBV6-6 to TRBJ1-2, with D possibly matching TRBD1 (5 bases). Trimming pared 7 bases from V and 6 bases from J, leaving 15 bases between. This CDR3 region has 13 residues. Germline V gene data show CDR1 as MNHNY and CDR2 as SVGAGI (reference sequence). The CDR3 nucleotides read TGTGCCAGCACCCGGGGGGGGAAGAATGGCTACACCTTC. As protein: CASTRGGKNGYTF.

The chain has TRBV30 and TRBJ2-3; unclear D gene. CDR3 length: 14 amino acids. V was pared by 0 bases and J by 5 bases, with 12 bases between. Germline V CDR1 and CDR2: GTSNPN, SVGIG (reference sequence). As DNA, the CDR3 is TGTGCCTGGAGTGTACTGAACGACCGAGATACGCAGTATTTT. This translates into CAWSVLNDRDTQYF.

The chain couples TRBV7-2 to TRBJ2-1, with 13 bases aligning to TRBD2. V lost 3 bases to trimming and J lost 7 bases; unmatched junction nucleotides: 6. This CDR3 has 16 residues. Per the germline V gene, CDR1 is SGHTA and CDR2 is FQGNSA. This chain's CDR3 is CASSFTGTSGANEQFF. As DNA, the CDR3 is TGTGCCAGCAGCTTCACAGGGACTAGCGGGGCGAATGAGCAGTTCTTC.

J is TRBJ1-6 and V is TRBV6-2 or TRBV6-3, with 9 bases identical to TRBD1. In germline, CDR1 is MNHEY, CDR2 SVGEGT. Trimming at V came to 7 bases and at J to 9 bases, leaving 10 bases not matched to a gene. The CDR3 spans 15 residues. CDR3 sequence reads: CASTDPGQGSSPLHF. The CDR3 nucleotides read TGTGCCAGCACCGACCCGGGACAGGGCAGTTCACCCCTCCACTTT.

This clonotype was seen a few times. The CDR3 DNA sequence: TGTGCCAGCAGTCAAGGGGGACTTGAAGCTTTCTTT. Amino acids: CASSQGGLEAFF. The gene calls are TRBV6-5 and TRBJ1-1; possible D gene TRBD1, 6 bases. This CDR3 has 12 residues. Between the trimmed V and J ends, which lost 5 bases and 7 bases, there was a span of 11 bases. Germline V gene lookup returns CDR1 MNHEY and CDR2 SVGAGI.

The table lists this clonotype with a few counts. The V gene is TRBV24-1, the J gene TRBJ2-1; possible D gene TRBD2, 5 bases. The V gene lost 1 base and the J gene lost 9 bases, with 9 bases spanning the gap. The CDR3 is 13 residues long. CDR1 KGHDR and CDR2 SFDVKD come from the germline V gene. The CDR3 coding sequence is TGTGCCACCAGTGATTTTGCGGGTAGTGAGCAGTTCTTC. Its protein is CATSDFAGSEQFF.

The table lists this clonotype with a few counts. The chain couples TRBV5-1 to TRBJ2-1; D ambiguous. V was cut by 5 bases and J by 9 bases, with 15 bases left in between. The CDR3 is 13 residues long. CDR1 and CDR2 (germline): SGHRS, YFSETQ. The chain's CDR3 is CASRIGASREQFF. The CDR3 DNA reads as TGCGCCAGCAGGATCGGAGCGAGTCGTGAGCAGTTCTTC.

The chain is built from TRBV28 and TRBJ1-3; a possible D gene is TRBD1 (5 bases). CDR3 length: 15 residues. The germline V gene has CDR1 MDHEN and CDR2 SYDVKM. V was shortened by 1 base and J by 3 bases, with 10 bases between the two germline ends. The CDR3 bases are TGTGCCAGCAGTTTATCAGGGACTGGTGGAAACACCATATATTTT. Its translation is CASSLSGTGGNTIYF.

The genes are TRBV28 and TRBJ2-3, with 7 nucleotides matching TRBD2. The junction had 4 bases not matched to a gene; V was cut back by 5 bases and J by 2 bases. The germline CDR1 and CDR2 sequences are MDHEN and SYDVKM. The CDR3 has 14 residues. The CDR3 here is CASSGAGPTDTQYF. The DNA for the CDR3 is TGTGCCAGCAGTGGAGCGGGGCCCACAGATACGCAGTATTTT. The full variable domain, completed using reference TRBV28 and TRBJ2-3, is DVKVTQSSRYLVKRTGEKVFLECVQDMDHENMFWYRQDPGLGLRLIYFSYDVKMKEKGDIPEGYSVSREKKERFSLILESASTNQTSMYLCASSGAGPTDTQYFGPGTRLTVL.

This chain links TRBV28 with TRBJ1-2; D not certain. The germline CDR1 and CDR2 sequences are MDHEN and SYDVKM. The CDR3 runs to 12 residues. V shed 5 bases and J shed 11 bases, with 15 bases lying between them. The CDR3 loop is CASSPPGLGYTF. The CDR3 DNA sequence: TGTGCCAGCAGTCCCCCCGGCTTAGGTTACACCTTC.

V usage is TRBV7-9 and J usage is TRBJ2-3; D possibly uses TRBD1 or TRBD2 (6 bases each). CDR1 and CDR2 from the germline V gene are SEHNR and FQNEAQ (reference sequence). V was trimmed by 1 base and J by 9 bases, leaving 14 bases between them. There are 14 residues in the CDR3. The CDR3, as DNA: TGTGCCAGCAGCTTAGTGGGGGGCGATACCACGCAGTATTTT. This gives the protein CASSLVGGDTTQYF.

J is TRBJ2-7 and V is TRBV7-9; tentatively, D is TRBD1 (5 bases). The CDR3 extends over 13 amino acids. With 5 bases removed from V and 1 base from J, the gap between germline ends came to 9 bases. Germline assignment: CDR1 SEHNR and CDR2 FQNEAQ (reference sequence). The CDR3 sequence is CASSDRQSYEQYV. The CDR3 nucleotides are TGTGCCAGCAGCGACCGACAGTCCTACGAGCAGTACGTC.

This clonotype was counted only a few times. The V call is TRBV5-1, the J call TRBJ2-7, with D tentatively TRBD1 or TRBD2 (5 bases each). The V gene lost 0 bases and the J gene lost 1 base, with 8 bases spanning the gap. Per the germline V gene, CDR1 is SGHRS and CDR2 is YFSETQ. This CDR3 is 14 amino acids long. CDR3 residues: CASSLGGGSYEQYF. DNA for the CDR3: TGCGCCAGCAGCTTGGGTGGGGGATCCTACGAGCAGTACTTC.

The sample holds a few counts of this clonotype. This chain joins TRBV6-5 and TRBJ2-1; D unresolved. The CDR3 is 13 residues long. V lost 5 bases to trimming and J lost 8 bases, with 13 bases between them. Germline CDR1 is MNHEY and CDR2 is SVGAGI. In nucleotides, the CDR3 is TGTGCCAGCAGTAGTGACTCGGGCTATGAGCAGTTCTTC. Protein: CASSSDSGYEQFF.

This chain uses TRBV7-8 with TRBJ2-7, with TRBD1 as a possible D gene (5 bases). V was trimmed by 3 bases and J by 3 bases, leaving 12 bases between them. Germline loops: CDR1 SGHVS, CDR2 FQNEAQ. The length of the CDR3 is 14 residues. This CDR3 reads CASSLAVRDYEQYF. The CDR3 region has the DNA TGTGCCAGCAGCTTGGCGGTCAGGGACTACGAGCAGTACTTC.

The chain joins TRBV9 to TRBJ2-5, with a possible D match to TRBD2 (6 bases). The CDR3 runs to 15 residues. V was trimmed by 7 bases and J by 2 bases, leaving 18 bases between them. Germline V CDR1 and CDR2: SGDLS, YYNGEE. CDR3 sequence: CASGGLEAIQETQYF. CDR3 bases: TGTGCCAGCGGGGGACTGGAGGCTATACAAGAGACCCAGTACTTC. Full variable domain (missing parts from reference TRBV9 and TRBJ2-5): DSGVTQTPKHLITATGQRVTLRCSPRSGDLSVYWYQQSLDQGLQFLIQYYNGEERAKGNILERFSAQQFPDLHSELNLSSLELGDSALYFCASGGLEAIQETQYFGPGTRLLVL.

The chain recombines TRBV20-1 with TRBJ1-2, with 7 nucleotides matching TRBD1. With V trimmed by 6 bases and J by 8 bases, 12 bases remained unmatched. The CDR3 contains 13 residues. Germline values: CDR1 DFQATT, CDR2 SNEGSKA (reference sequence). For the CDR3, the DNA is TGCAGTGCCCCCGACAGGGTATTAGGGGGCTACACCTTC. Translating it yields CSAPDRVLGGYTF.